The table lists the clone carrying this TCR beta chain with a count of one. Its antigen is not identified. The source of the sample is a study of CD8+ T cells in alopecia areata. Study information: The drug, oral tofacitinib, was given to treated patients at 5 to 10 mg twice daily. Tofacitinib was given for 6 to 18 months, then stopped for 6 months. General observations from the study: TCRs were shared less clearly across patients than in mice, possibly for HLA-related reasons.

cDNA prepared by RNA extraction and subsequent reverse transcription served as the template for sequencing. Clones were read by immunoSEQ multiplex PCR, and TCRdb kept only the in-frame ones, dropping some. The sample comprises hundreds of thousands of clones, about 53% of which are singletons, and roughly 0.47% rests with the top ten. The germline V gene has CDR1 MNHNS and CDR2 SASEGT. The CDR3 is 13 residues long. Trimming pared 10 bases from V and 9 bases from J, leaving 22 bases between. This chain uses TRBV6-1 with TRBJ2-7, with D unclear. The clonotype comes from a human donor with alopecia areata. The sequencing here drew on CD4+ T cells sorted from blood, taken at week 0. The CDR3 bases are TGTGCCACCGCCCCGGGCCAACCCTCGGGGCAGTACTTC. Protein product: CATAPGQPSGQYF.